Shown below are 2 T cell receptor beta chains from a single sample sequenced in a study of tissue T cells after allogeneic stem cell transplantation. Sequenced by immunoSEQ multiplex PCR; TCRdb stores in-frame clones only, minus some. The sample lists about 4,700 clones; around 67% were seen once. Sequenced material: left colon tissue, taken at autopsy. The receptors here all came from a male donor older than 55 with lung cancer.

The rearrangement uses TRBV27 and TRBJ1-2; 9 nucleotides line up with TRBD1. The V gene's germline CDR1 is MNHEY and CDR2 SMNVEV (reference sequence). The CDR3 runs to 14 residues. Trimming removed 6 bases from V and 5 bases from J; junction bases left unmatched: 7. CDR3 coding DNA: TGTGCCAGCAGACGATCCGGGACAGGGTATGGCTACACCTTC. Protein sequence: CASRRSGTGYGYTF.

V usage is TRBV7-2 and J usage is TRBJ1-2; D perhaps matches TRBD1 (5 bases). Germline V CDR1 and CDR2: SGHTA, FQGNSA. The CDR3 runs 13 residues. V was clipped by 7 bases and J by 4 bases, with 13 bases between them. CDR3 DNA sequence: TGTGCCAGCACCACGACAGAGACCTATGGCTACACCTTC. Amino acid sequence: CASTTTETYGYTF.